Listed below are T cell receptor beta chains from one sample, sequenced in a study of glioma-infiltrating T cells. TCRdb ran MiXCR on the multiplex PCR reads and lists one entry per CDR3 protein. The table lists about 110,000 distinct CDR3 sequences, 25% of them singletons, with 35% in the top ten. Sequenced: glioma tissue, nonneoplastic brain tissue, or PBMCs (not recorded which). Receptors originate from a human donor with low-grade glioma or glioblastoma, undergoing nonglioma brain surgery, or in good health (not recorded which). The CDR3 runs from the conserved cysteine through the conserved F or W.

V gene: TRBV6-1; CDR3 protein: CSSRHTGYTEAFF
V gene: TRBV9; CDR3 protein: CASSAEQGENTEAFF
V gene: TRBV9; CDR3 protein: CASSVAGGGQFF
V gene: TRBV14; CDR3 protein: CAYSTQENTEAFF
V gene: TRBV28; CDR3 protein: CASSVGLGGGDTEAFF
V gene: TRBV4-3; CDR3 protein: CASSHNRGTDTQYF
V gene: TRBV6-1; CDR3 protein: CASRAVSGYEQYF
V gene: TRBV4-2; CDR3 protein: CASSQHRGGGQPQHF
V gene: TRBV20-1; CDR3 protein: CSALSENTEAFF
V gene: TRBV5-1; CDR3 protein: CASSLVVSSSYEQYF
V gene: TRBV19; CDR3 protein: CASSIDGRGETQYF
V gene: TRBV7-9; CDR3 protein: CASSLRSDYEQYF
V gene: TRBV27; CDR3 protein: CASSYQVRDRSYEQYF
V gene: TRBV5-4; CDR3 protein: CASSLPAGETYEQYF
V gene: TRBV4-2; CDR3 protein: CASSVRARNTEAFF
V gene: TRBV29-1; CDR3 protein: CSVEEGGNYGYTF
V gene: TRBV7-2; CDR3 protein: CASSESQQRAPFQPQHF